This is a list of T cell receptor beta chains from one sample in a study of T cells expressing NK-cell markers. For each CDR3 protein, TCRdb gives one entry from its re-call of the 5' RACE reads, without DNA. Its table lists roughly 350,000 distinct CDR3 sequences. The specimen sequenced was blood T cells: a sorted CD56 or NKG2C T cell subset, CD4+ or CD8+ T cells, or bulk PBMC T cells (not recorded which). These receptors all come from a man aged 18-70 years in good health. The CDR3 runs from the conserved cysteine through the conserved F or W. The order of the fields is V gene, J gene, CDR3 protein.

>TRBV5-5|TRBJ1-2
CASSLDRGRIDGYTF
>TRBV3-1|TRBJ2-1
CASSARAFNEQFF
>TRBV7-2|TRBJ2-1
CASGGGRARRDEQFF
>TRBV11-2|TRBJ2-5
CASSNGQRGRETQYF
>TRBV11-3|TRBJ2-3
CASSLGGDPTDTQYF
>TRBV9|TRBJ2-3
CASSVSGGSVDTQYF
>TRBV7-9|TRBJ1-1
CASSATGLSVNTEAFF
>TRBV7-8|TRBJ2-7
CASSLAQYRVQGSYEQYF
>TRBV6-5|TRBJ2-6
CASSYMFSGANVLTF
>TRBV7-6|TRBJ2-7
CASSPGGRSRGPLHEQYF